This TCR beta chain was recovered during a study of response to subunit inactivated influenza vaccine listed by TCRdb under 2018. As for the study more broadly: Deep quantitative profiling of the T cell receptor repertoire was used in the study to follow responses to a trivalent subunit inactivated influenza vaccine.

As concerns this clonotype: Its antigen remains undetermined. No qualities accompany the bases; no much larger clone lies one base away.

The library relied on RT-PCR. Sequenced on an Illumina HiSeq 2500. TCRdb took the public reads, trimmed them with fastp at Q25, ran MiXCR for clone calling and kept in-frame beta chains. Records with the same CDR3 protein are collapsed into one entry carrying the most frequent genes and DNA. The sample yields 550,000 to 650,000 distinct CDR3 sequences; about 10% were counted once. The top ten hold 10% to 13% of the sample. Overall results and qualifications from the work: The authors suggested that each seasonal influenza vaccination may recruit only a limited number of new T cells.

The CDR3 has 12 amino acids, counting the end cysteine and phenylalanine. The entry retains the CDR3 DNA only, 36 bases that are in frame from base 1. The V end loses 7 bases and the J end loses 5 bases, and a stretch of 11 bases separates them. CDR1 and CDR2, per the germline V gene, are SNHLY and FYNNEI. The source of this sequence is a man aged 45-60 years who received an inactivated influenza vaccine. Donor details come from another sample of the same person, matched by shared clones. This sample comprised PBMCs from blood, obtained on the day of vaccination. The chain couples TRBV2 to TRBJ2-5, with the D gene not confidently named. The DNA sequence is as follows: TGTGCCAGCAACAGATTGGGGGAGACCCAGTACTTC. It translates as CASNRLGETQYF.